These 27 T cell receptor beta chains originate from one sample sequenced in a study of vaccination and CD4 T cells after COVID-19. Treatment indicated: roughly 10-day PBMC culture with coronavirus spike peptide pools or control peptides (ViraFEST assay). Their antigens are not known. The Oncomine TCR Beta short-read assay was what sequenced the DNA obtained from cultured CD4+ T cells. TCRdb re-called the PCR reads through MiXCR, storing one row per CDR3 protein. The sample yields under 9,500 distinct CDR3 sequences, less than 70% seen once. Sequenced sample: CD4+ T cells from blood, cultured in vitro. These receptors all stem from a human donor who had recovered from COVID-19.

The chain has TRBV7-3 and TRBJ2-1, with 8 bases that match TRBD2. The CDR3 runs to 15 residues. The junction had 7 bases not matched to a gene; V was cut back by 5 bases and J by 4 bases. Germline V lookup: CDR1 SGHTA, CDR2 FQGTGA. The CDR3 spells CASSPGGGAYNEQFF. DNA for the CDR3: TGTGCCAGCAGCCCCGGGGGGGGGGCGTACAATGAGCAGTTCTTC.

V and J are TRBV20-1 and TRBJ2-3, with 9 bases that match TRBD2. The trim removed 1 base at V and 4 bases at J, leaving 12 bases unmatched. Germline CDR1 is DFQATT and CDR2 is SNEGSKA (reference sequence). The length of the CDR3 is 17 residues. The CDR3 here is CSARGPQTSGRADTQYF. CDR3 nucleotides: TGCAGTGCTAGAGGGCCCCAAACTAGCGGGCGGGCAGATACGCAGTATTTT.

J is TRBJ2-3 and V is TRBV20-1, with 7 bases fitting TRBD2. Germline lookup yields CDR1 DFQATT and CDR2 SNEGSKA (reference sequence). Losses at the gene ends were 5 bases for V and 4 bases for J; bases not matched to a gene: 3. CDR3 length: 12 residues. The CDR3 reads CSAGGDPDTQYF. Written as DNA, the CDR3 is TGCAGTGCTGGGGGGGACCCAGATACGCAGTATTTT.

The genes are TRBV6-2 or TRBV6-3 and TRBJ1-3; 12 nucleotides line up with TRBD1. This CDR3 is built from 19 residues. CDR1 and CDR2 from the germline V gene are MNHEY and SVGEGT. V was clipped by 6 bases and J by 0 bases; unmatched bases: 12. For the CDR3, the DNA is TGTGCCAGCAGACCTCCGGGACAGGGGGCTTCTCACTCTGGAAACACCATATATTTT. This gives the protein CASRPPGQGASHSGNTIYF.

This chain joins TRBV21-1 and TRBJ1-6; the D call TRBD1 from the table was never checked on the DNA. TRBV21-1 represents a pseudogene. The CDR3 extends over 15 amino acids. The CDR3 region is CASSKLQGVYSPLHF. In nucleotides, the CDR3 is TGTGCCAGCAGCAAATTACAGGGAGTTTATTCACCCCTCCACTTT.

The chain recombines TRBV4-1 with TRBJ2-5; D is possibly TRBD2 (5 bases). Germline V CDR1 and CDR2: MGHRA, YSYEKL. CDR3 size: 15 residues. Deletions cut 2 bases from V and 2 bases from J, with 12 bases between. CDR3 residues: CASSQTLASQETQYF. CDR3 nucleotide sequence: TGCGCCAGCAGCCAAACCCTAGCCTCTCAAGAGACCCAGTACTTC.

This chain uses TRBV2 with TRBJ1-1, with 8 bases fitting TRBD1. Germline V gene sequence: CDR1 SNHLY, CDR2 FYNNEI. The CDR3 totals 15 residues. Trimming at V came to 3 bases and at J to 8 bases, leaving 11 bases not matched to a gene. The CDR3 DNA sequence: TGTGCCAGCAGTGAGGGGGCAGGGGGCCGAAAAGAAGCTTTCTTT. As protein: CASSEGAGGRKEAFF.

The chain has TRBV28 and TRBJ1-5; D unclear. Trimming took off 3 bases at V and 15 bases at J, with 18 bases between the two ends. The CDR3 runs 13 residues. Germline lookup yields CDR1 MDHEN and CDR2 SYDVKM. The CDR3 sequence: CASSLTRQTVRHF. The CDR3 DNA reads TGTGCCAGCAGTTTGACTAGACAAACCGTCCGGCATTTT.

This clonotype has a handful of counts. The chain employs TRBV5-1 and TRBJ1-1; 7 nucleotides agree with TRBD1. This CDR3 is built from 14 residues. CDR1 and CDR2 from the germline V gene are SGHRS and YFSETQ. The V and J ends lost 4 bases and 7 bases, in that order; junction bases with no gene match: 10. CDR3 in amino acids: CASSPGAGGLEAFF. CDR3 nucleotides: TGCGCCAGCAGCCCGGGGGCAGGGGGGCTTGAAGCTTTCTTT.

The V call is TRBV5-1, the J call TRBJ2-2; D unresolved. Germline-derived CDR1 and CDR2 are SGHRS and YFSETQ. V gave up 0 bases and J gave up 4 bases, with 7 bases separating them. The CDR3 has 14 amino acids. The CDR3 DNA reads TGCGCCAGCAGCTTGGTTCCCGGCACCGGGGAGCTGTTTTTT. Translating gives CASSLVPGTGELFF.

The chain carries TRBV20-1 and TRBJ2-1, with D perhaps TRBD1 or TRBD2 (5 bases each). In germline, CDR1 is DFQATT, CDR2 SNEGSKA (reference sequence). Trimming left V 6 bases short and J 0 bases short, with 18 bases between. This CDR3 is built from 16 residues. Written as DNA, the CDR3 is TGCAGTGCCTGGGGCGGCCCGGGAAGCTCCTACAATGAGCAGTTCTTC. This codes for CSAWGGPGSSYNEQFF.

The chain links TRBV6-1 to TRBJ1-1, with TRBD1 as a possible D gene (6 bases). The V end lost 5 bases, the J end lost 2 bases, and 12 bases lay between the germline ends. The CDR3 length is 14 residues. Germline CDR1 reads MNHNS; CDR2 reads SASEGT. Here the CDR3 reads CASSPEGGNTEAFF. The CDR3 region has the DNA TGTGCCAGCAGTCCCGAAGGGGGTAACACTGAAGCTTTCTTT.

V usage is TRBV10-3 and J usage is TRBJ1-1; D gene ambiguous. This CDR3 spans 15 amino acids. Trimming pared 2 bases from V and 0 bases from J, leaving 10 bases between. Germline CDR1 ENHRY, CDR2 SYGVKD. The CDR3 loop is CAISEMGFLNTEAFF. In DNA form, the CDR3 reads TGTGCCATCAGTGAGATGGGGTTCTTGAACACTGAAGCTTTCTTT.

This clonotype was recorded a few times. The chain couples TRBV27 to TRBJ1-5; D unclear. This CDR3 is built from 14 residues. V was clipped by 5 bases and J by 8 bases, with 16 bases between them. Germline CDR1 is MNHEY and CDR2 is SMNVEV (reference sequence). The chain's CDR3 is CASSPRAMKEPQHF. The DNA of the CDR3 is TGTGCCAGCAGTCCCCGGGCCATGAAGGAGCCCCAGCATTTT.

A remark on this clonotype: This CDR3 is missing its conserved last phenylalanine or tryptophan, likely due to a read error. The chain employs TRBV27 and TRBJ2-1; unclear D gene. This CDR3 comprises 16 residues. CDR1 MNHEY and CDR2 SMNVEV come from the germline V gene (reference sequence). V was cut by 4 bases and J by 2 bases, with 15 bases left in between. This CDR3 is CASSSEWAPTYNEQFS. The CDR3, as DNA: TGTGCCAGCAGTTCCGAGTGGGCGCCCACCTACAATGAGCAGTTCTCC.

This clonotype was observed a few times. The rearrangement joins TRBV6-2 or TRBV6-3 to TRBJ1-2; D is uncertain. Germline V gene sequence: CDR1 MNHEY, CDR2 SVGEGT. This CDR3 spans 12 amino acids. The V end lost 6 bases, the J end lost 6 bases, and 11 bases lay between the germline ends. CDR3 sequence: CASRPLRDGYTF. CDR3 sequence (DNA): TGTGCCAGCAGGCCCCTAAGAGATGGCTACACCTTC.

The chain links TRBV20-1 to TRBJ2-7; D remains ambiguous. The V gene's germline CDR1 is DFQATT and CDR2 SNEGSKA (reference sequence). Trimming cost V 6 bases and J 6 bases, with 15 bases left between them. The CDR3 runs 12 residues. The CDR3 nucleotides read TGCAGTGCGCCCAATCGGGCCGCCGAGCAGTACTTC. As protein: CSAPNRAAEQYF.

The chain has TRBV2 and TRBJ1-1; D is uncertain. V lost 4 bases, J lost 1 base, and 4 bases lay in between. This CDR3 is 12 amino acids long. Germline CDR1 reads SNHLY; CDR2 reads FYNNEI. CDR3 amino acids: CASSVQNTEAFF. The CDR3, as DNA: TGTGCCAGCAGTGTACAGAACACTGAAGCTTTCTTT.

The rearrangement joins TRBV6-2 or TRBV6-3 to TRBJ1-5; 9 nucleotides agree with TRBD1. Germline CDR1 MNHEY, CDR2 SVGEGT. V lost 9 bases and J lost 4; bases outside the gene matches: 1. The CDR3 sequence is 12 residues long. CDR3 residues: CASGQGNQPQHF. In DNA form, the CDR3 reads TGTGCCAGTGGACAGGGGAATCAGCCCCAGCATTTT.

This clonotype was seen only a few times. The chain employs TRBV27 and TRBJ2-7; 7 bases fit TRBD1. Per germline, CDR1 MNHEY and CDR2 SMNVEV (reference sequence). The CDR3 sequence is 15 residues long. Trimming cost V 5 bases and J 4 bases; bases outside gene matches: 11. The CDR3 DNA reads as TGTGCCAGCAGTCCCCAAGGGGGCGATGCTTACGAGCAGTACTTC. This sequence encodes CASSPQGGDAYEQYF.

The J gene is TRBJ2-3, the V gene TRBV2; 9 bases are a match to TRBD2. Germline-derived CDR1 and CDR2 are SNHLY and FYNNEI. Unmatched junction bases numbered 9, after V lost 6 bases and J lost 8 bases. This CDR3 contains 14 residues. The CDR3 is CASSIAGAPGTQYF. CDR3 nucleotides: TGTGCCAGCAGCATAGCGGGGGCGCCCGGTACGCAGTATTTT.

The chain joins TRBV28 to TRBJ1-2; no definite D call. The V and J ends lost 5 bases and 1 base respectively, with 11 bases between them. Per germline, CDR1 MDHEN and CDR2 SYDVKM. The CDR3 contains 14 residues. In nucleotides, the CDR3 is TGTGCCAGCAGTGGATCTCCCCTTAACTATGGCTACACCTTC. Translated: CASSGSPLNYGYTF.

The chain combines TRBV6-5 with TRBJ1-1; D gene ambiguous. Trimming took off 2 bases at V and 6 bases at J, with 10 bases between the two ends. The V gene's germline CDR1 is MNHEY and CDR2 SVGAGI. The CDR3 has 13 amino acids. For the CDR3, the DNA is TGTGCCAGCAGTTACACCCGCTCGGCTGAAGCTTTCTTT. The encoded protein is CASSYTRSAEAFF.

The J gene is TRBJ2-5, the V gene TRBV6-5; perhaps TRBD2 as D (5 bases). The CDR3 extends over 14 amino acids. V was cut by 2 bases and J by 1 base, with 8 bases left in between. Germline values: CDR1 MNHEY, CDR2 SVGAGI. The chain's CDR3 is CASSYVGSQETQYF. The CDR3 bases are TGTGCCAGCAGTTACGTGGGGAGCCAAGAGACCCAGTACTTC.

The CDR3 region is CASSPGLAGRQETQYF. The CDR3 coding sequence is TGTGCCAGCAGTCCCGGACTAGCGGGCCGGCAAGAGACCCAGTACTTC. The chain employs TRBV27 and TRBJ2-5; TRBD2 matches at 11 bases. The V segment lost 5 bases and the J segment 2 bases; nucleotides outside the gene matches: 7. Germline CDR1 is MNHEY and CDR2 is SMNVEV (reference sequence). CDR3 length equals 16 residues.

The rearrangement uses TRBV10-3 and TRBJ2-3; no clear D gene. Germline CDR1 and CDR2: ENHRY and SYGVKD. V was cut by 4 bases and J by 0 bases, with 5 bases left in between. This CDR3 contains 13 residues. This CDR3 reads CAISVGSTDTQYF. CDR3 DNA sequence: TGTGCCATCAGTGTCGGGAGCACAGATACGCAGTATTTT.

The chain has TRBV2 and TRBJ2-3; no firm D call. Trimming removed 5 bases from V and 2 bases from J, with 14 bases in between. Per germline, CDR1 SNHLY and CDR2 FYNNEI. The CDR3 totals 15 residues. CDR3 bases: TGTGCCAGCAGTAGGACCAACAGAGCCACAGATACGCAGTATTTT. It translates to CASSRTNRATDTQYF.